What follows are 20 T cell receptor beta chains derived from one specimen sequenced in a study of blood T cell repertoires in COVID-19. Some clones are missing from TCRdb's copy, which holds only in-frame ones; the method was immunoSEQ multiplex PCR. The sample yields about 200,000 clones, 85% to 90% seen once. Sequencing used peripheral blood. The origin of the receptors is a man aged 55 to 70 who had recovered from COVID-19.

V and J are TRBV28 and TRBJ1-1, with D possibly TRBD1 on 6 matching bases. The CDR3 consists of 15 residues. CDR1 MDHEN and CDR2 SYDVKM come from the germline V gene. The V gene lost 5 bases and the J gene lost 4 bases, with 17 bases spanning the gap. The CDR3 loop is CASSHGPTGSTEAFF. As DNA, the CDR3 is TGTGCCAGCAGTCATGGCCCTACAGGGTCCACTGAAGCTTTCTTT.

This sequence joins TRBV7-9 and TRBJ2-7; the D gene is possibly TRBD2 (7 bases). In germline, CDR1 is SEHNR, CDR2 FQNEAQ (reference sequence). The V end was cut by 6 bases, the J end by 6 bases, with 9 bases between. The CDR3 runs 11 residues. CDR3 in amino acids: CASSRGAEQYF. The CDR3 DNA reads as TGTGCCAGCAGTCGGGGGGCCGAGCAGTACTTC.

This clone has just a few counts. The genes are TRBV19 and TRBJ1-3; the D gene is possibly TRBD1 (6 bases). V was shortened by 0 bases and J by 0 bases, with 12 bases between the two germline ends. The CDR3 contains 17 residues. CDR1 is LNHDA, CDR2 SQIVND, per germline (reference sequence). For the CDR3, the DNA is TGTGCCAGTAGTATAGAAGGACAGTGGAGCTCTGGAAACACCATATATTTT. Translation: CASSIEGQWSSGNTIYF. Based on the CDR3 plus reference TRBV19 and TRBJ1-3, the full variable domain is DGGITQSPKYLFRKEGQNVTLSCEQNLNHDAMYWYRQDPGQGLRLIYYSQIVNDFQKGDIAEGYSVSREKKESFPLTVTSAQKNPTAFYLCASSIEGQWSSGNTIYFGEGSWLTVV.

This rearrangement joins TRBV7-3 to TRBJ2-2; tentatively, D is TRBD1 (8 bases). V lost 5 bases and J lost 0, with 16 bases in between. The CDR3 is 17 residues long. The V gene's germline CDR1 is SGHTA and CDR2 FQGTGA. The CDR3 is CASSPNRGGANTGELFF. The CDR3 nucleotides read TGTGCCAGCAGCCCAAACAGGGGGGGTGCGAACACCGGGGAGCTGTTTTTT. Looking up the rest from reference TRBV7-3 and TRBJ2-2 gives the full variable domain: GAGVSQTPSNKVTEKGKYVELRCDPISGHTALYWYRQSLGQGPEFLIYFQGTGAADDSGLPNDRFFAVRPEGSVSTLKIQRTERGDSAVYLCASSPNRGGANTGELFFGEGSRLTVL.

The V gene is TRBV9, the J gene TRBJ2-7; 8 bases line up with TRBD2. J was trimmed by 4 bases and V by 0 bases; bases with no gene match: 6. Germline CDR1 SGDLS, CDR2 YYNGEE. The CDR3 covers 15 residues. CDR3 region: CASSVGGSGEYEQYF. CDR3 nucleotide sequence: TGTGCCAGCAGCGTAGGTGGTAGCGGGGAGTACGAGCAGTACTTC.

The sample holds a few counts of this clone. The chain uses TRBV7-2 and TRBJ2-3; TRBD2 matches 9 bases. V shed 4 bases and J 6 bases; nucleotides not matched to a gene: 14. The germline CDR1 and CDR2 sequences are SGHTA and FQGNSA. This CDR3 comprises 17 residues. The CDR3 here is CASSSNSGGSFRDTQYF. The CDR3 DNA follows: TGTGCCAGCAGCTCCAACAGCGGGGGGTCGTTTCGGGATACGCAGTATTTT.

This chain connects TRBV7-3 to TRBJ2-1, with 8 bases identical to TRBD2. After removal of 5 bases from V and 5 bases from J, the junction contained 11 bases not matched to a gene. The CDR3 is 16 residues long. Germline V gives CDR1 SGHTA, CDR2 FQGTGA. The CDR3 sequence is CASSLMGAGAHNEQFF. The CDR3 DNA reads as TGTGCCAGCAGCCTGATGGGAGCGGGAGCCCACAATGAGCAGTTCTTC.

This clone came up once. The chain couples TRBV19 to TRBJ1-2; 7 positions agree with TRBD1. V gave up 7 bases and J gave up 7 bases; unmatched junction bases: 9. The germline CDR1 and CDR2 sequences are LNHDA and SQIVND (reference sequence). The CDR3 has 13 residues. The CDR3 is CASMGDRDGGYTF. CDR3 sequence (DNA): TGTGCCAGTATGGGGGACAGAGATGGTGGCTACACCTTC. The variable domain in full, with the rest retrieved from reference TRBV19 and TRBJ1-2, is DGGITQSPKYLFRKEGQNVTLSCEQNLNHDAMYWYRQDPGQGLRLIYYSQIVNDFQKGDIAEGYSVSREKKESFPLTVTSAQKNPTAFYLCASMGDRDGGYTFGSGTRLTVV.

Only one count was recorded for this clone. Written as DNA, the CDR3 is TGTGCCAGCAGCAAACAGGAAGGATCTCGGCGGAACACCGGGGAGCTGTTTTTT. Protein sequence: CASSKQEGSRRNTGELFF. The chain recombines TRBV21-1 with TRBJ2-2; the D call TRBD1 from the table was never checked on the DNA. TRBV21-1 constitutes a pseudogene. The CDR3 runs 18 residues.

This clone was observed once. The chain carries TRBV19 and TRBJ2-5, with D perhaps matching TRBD2 (6 bases). The CDR3 runs to 13 residues. Between the trimmed V and J ends, which lost 5 bases and 5 bases, there was a span of 12 bases. CDR1 and CDR2 (germline): LNHDA, SQIVND (reference sequence). In DNA form, the CDR3 reads TGTGCCAGTAGTCCCCAGCGGGCTGAGACCCAGTACTTC. It is translated as CASSPQRAETQYF.

The chain uses TRBV7-2 and TRBJ1-5, with 7 bases aligning to TRBD1. The CDR3 is made up of 15 amino acids. Germline CDR1 reads SGHTA; CDR2 reads FQGNSA. Trimming cost V 3 bases and J 5 bases; bases outside gene matches: 7. The CDR3 sequence: CASSFQQGTDQPQHF. In nucleotides, the CDR3 is TGTGCCAGCAGCTTCCAACAGGGGACGGATCAGCCCCAGCATTTT.

The CDR3 sequence is CASSLEGGRGYTF. The CDR3 DNA reads TGTGCCAGCAGTTTAGAGGGCGGGAGGGGCTACACCTTC. The chain combines TRBV27 with TRBJ1-2; D is uncertain. CDR1 MNHEY and CDR2 SMNVEV come from the germline V gene (reference sequence). CDR3 size: 13 residues. Trimming shortened V by 2 bases and J by 8 bases, and 12 bases separated the two germline ends.

The V and J genes are TRBV27 and TRBJ1-6; D is uncertain. CDR3 length: 16 residues. The germline V gene encodes CDR1 MNHEY and CDR2 SMNVEV (reference sequence). The ends were cut back, 5 bases at V and 8 bases at J, with 19 bases in the middle. The CDR3 sequence: CASSPQRPWVDSPLHF. CDR3 nucleotides: TGTGCCAGCAGTCCCCAGAGGCCCTGGGTTGATTCACCCCTCCACTTT.

The chain combines TRBV7-9 with TRBJ2-7; TRBD1 aligns across 10 bases. Germline V CDR1 and CDR2: SEHNR, FQNEAQ (reference sequence). There are 16 residues in the CDR3. J gave up 2 bases and V 3 bases, and 7 bases lay outside the gene matches. In DNA, the CDR3 is TGTGCCAGCAGCTTGAGTGAGGGACAGGGGACCTACGAGCAGTACTTC. This codes for CASSLSEGQGTYEQYF.

J is TRBJ2-1 and V is TRBV5-1; 13 bases match TRBD2. Germline CDR1 and CDR2: SGHRS and YFSETQ. V trimming: 4 bases; J trimming: 0 bases; junction bases outside the gene matches: 7. The CDR3 runs to 18 residues. The CDR3 DNA reads as TGCGCCAGCAGCCCGGGACTAGCGGGGTACAGCTCCTACAATGAGCAGTTCTTC. Residues: CASSPGLAGYSSYNEQFF.

V gene TRBV18 combines with J gene TRBJ2-7; 9 nucleotides agree with TRBD1. CDR3 length equals 15 residues. V trimming: 3 bases; J trimming: 6 bases; junction bases outside the gene matches: 9. Germline V gene sequence: CDR1 KGHSH, CDR2 LQKENI. CDR3 sequence: CASSPLPGQGREQYF. CDR3 sequence (DNA): TGTGCCAGCTCACCCCTTCCGGGACAGGGACGCGAGCAGTACTTC.

A note on this clone: The sample has other DNA sequences that encode this CDR3 too. This CDR3 is CASRRDRDSPLHF. DNA of the CDR3: TGTGCCAGCAGGCGGGACAGGGATTCACCCCTCCACTTT. This rearrangement joins TRBV28 to TRBJ1-6, with 9 bases fitting TRBD1. This CDR3 has 13 residues. V shed 6 bases, J shed 8 bases, and the junction held 2 bases outside the gene matches. Germline V gene lookup returns CDR1 MDHEN and CDR2 SYDVKM.

The table lists this clone with a few counts. The J gene is TRBJ1-4, the V gene TRBV2; D unresolved. Looked up from germline, CDR1 is SNHLY and CDR2 is FYNNEI. The V end was cut by 6 bases, the J end by 6 bases, with 14 bases between. The CDR3 is 14 amino acids. The CDR3 loop is CASRPRDGDEKLFF. CDR3 nucleotide sequence: TGTGCCAGCAGACCCCGAGATGGAGATGAAAAACTGTTTTTT.

V usage is TRBV6-5 and J usage is TRBJ1-5; TRBD1 agrees at 8 bases. J gave up 6 bases and V 6 bases, and 10 bases lay outside the gene matches. The CDR3 is 15 residues long. CDR1 and CDR2 (germline): MNHEY, SVGAGI. The CDR3 loop is CASRVQGEPFQPQHF. The CDR3 region has the DNA TGTGCCAGCAGGGTACAGGGGGAGCCCTTTCAGCCCCAGCATTTT.

The genes are TRBV5-1 and TRBJ1-1; no definite D call. Trimming cost V 0 bases and J 3 bases, with 9 bases left between them. Germline assignment: CDR1 SGHRS and CDR2 YFSETQ. The CDR3 spans 14 residues. CDR3 loop: CASSLGNGDTEAFF. The CDR3 coding sequence is TGCGCCAGCAGCTTGGGGAACGGAGACACTGAAGCTTTCTTT.